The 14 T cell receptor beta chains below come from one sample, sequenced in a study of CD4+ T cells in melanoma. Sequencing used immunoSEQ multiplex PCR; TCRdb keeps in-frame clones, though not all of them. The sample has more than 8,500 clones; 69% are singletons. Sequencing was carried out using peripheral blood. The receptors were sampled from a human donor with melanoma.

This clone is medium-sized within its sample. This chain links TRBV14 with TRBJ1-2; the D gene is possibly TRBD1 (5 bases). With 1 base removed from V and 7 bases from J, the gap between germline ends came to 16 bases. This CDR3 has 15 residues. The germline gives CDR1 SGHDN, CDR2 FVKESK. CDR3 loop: CASSQADSLLRGYTF. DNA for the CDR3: TGTGCCAGCAGCCAAGCCGACAGTTTATTGCGTGGCTACACCTTC.

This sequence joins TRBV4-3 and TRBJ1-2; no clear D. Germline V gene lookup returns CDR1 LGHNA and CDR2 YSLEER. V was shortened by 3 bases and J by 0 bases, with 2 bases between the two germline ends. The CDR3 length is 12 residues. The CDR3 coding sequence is TGCGCCAGCAGCCAGGCTAACTATGGCTACACCTTC. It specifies CASSQANYGYTF.

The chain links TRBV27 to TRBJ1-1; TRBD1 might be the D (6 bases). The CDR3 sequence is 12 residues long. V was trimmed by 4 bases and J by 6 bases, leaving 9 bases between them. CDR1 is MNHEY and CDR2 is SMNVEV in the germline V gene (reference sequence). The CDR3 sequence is CASSSTGAEAFF. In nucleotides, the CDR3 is TGTGCCAGCAGTTCGACAGGAGCTGAAGCTTTCTTT.

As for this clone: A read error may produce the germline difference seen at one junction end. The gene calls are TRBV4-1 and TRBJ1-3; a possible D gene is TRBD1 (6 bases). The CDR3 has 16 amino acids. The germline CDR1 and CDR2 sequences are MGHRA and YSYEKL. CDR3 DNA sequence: TGTGCCAGCAGCCAAGAAAGTGGGGGGCTAGGAAACACCATATATTTT. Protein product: CASSQESGGLGNTIYF.

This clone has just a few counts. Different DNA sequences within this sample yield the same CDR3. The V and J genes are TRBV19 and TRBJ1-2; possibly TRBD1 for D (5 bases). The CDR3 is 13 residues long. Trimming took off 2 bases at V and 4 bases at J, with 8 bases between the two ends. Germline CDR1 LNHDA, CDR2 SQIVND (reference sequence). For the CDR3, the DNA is TGTGCCAGTAGTATACAGGGCGGCTATGGCTACACCTTC. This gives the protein CASSIQGGYGYTF.

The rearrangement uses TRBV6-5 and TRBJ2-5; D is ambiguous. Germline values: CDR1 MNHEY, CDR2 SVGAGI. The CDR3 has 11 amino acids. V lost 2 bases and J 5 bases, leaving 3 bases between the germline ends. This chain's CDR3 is CASSYRETQYF. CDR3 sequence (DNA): TGTGCCAGCAGTTACAGGGAGACCCAGTACTTC.

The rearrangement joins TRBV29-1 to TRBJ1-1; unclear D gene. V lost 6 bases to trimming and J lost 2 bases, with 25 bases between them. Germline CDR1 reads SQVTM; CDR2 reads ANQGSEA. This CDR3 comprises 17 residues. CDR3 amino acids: CSVSKSSGVNFNTEAFF. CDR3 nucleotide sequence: TGCAGCGTATCTAAGAGTTCCGGGGTCAATTTTAACACTGAAGCTTTCTTT.

The CDR3, as DNA: TGTGCCAGCAGCTCGAGTTCGGGACAGGGCTTGGGAGAGCAGTACTTC. It codes for CASSSSSGQGLGEQYF. V is TRBV9 and J is TRBJ2-7; 9 bases line up with TRBD1. The CDR3 extends over 16 amino acids. V gave up 4 bases and J gave up 7 bases; unmatched junction bases: 15. Germline V CDR1 and CDR2: SGDLS, YYNGEE.

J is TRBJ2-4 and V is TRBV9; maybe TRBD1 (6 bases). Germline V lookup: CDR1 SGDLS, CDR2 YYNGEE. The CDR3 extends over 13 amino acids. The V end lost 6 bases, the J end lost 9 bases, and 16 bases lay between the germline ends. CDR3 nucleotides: TGTGCCAGCAACCAACAGGGATCGTGCATTCAGTACTTC. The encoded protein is CASNQQGSCIQYF.

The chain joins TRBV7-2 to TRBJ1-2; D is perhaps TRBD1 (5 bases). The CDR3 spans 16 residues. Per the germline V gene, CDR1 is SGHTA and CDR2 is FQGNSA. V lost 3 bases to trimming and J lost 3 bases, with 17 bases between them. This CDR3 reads CASSLWEEKTDYGYTF. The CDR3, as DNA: TGTGCCAGCAGCTTGTGGGAGGAGAAGACAGACTATGGCTACACCTTC.

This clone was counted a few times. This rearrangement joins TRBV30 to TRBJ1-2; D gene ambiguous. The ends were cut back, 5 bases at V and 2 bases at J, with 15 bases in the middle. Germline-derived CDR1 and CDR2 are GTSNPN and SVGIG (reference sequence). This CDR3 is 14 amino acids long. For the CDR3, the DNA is TGTGCCTGGGTAGCGCTAGGATTGAACTATGGCTACACCTTC. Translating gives CAWVALGLNYGYTF.

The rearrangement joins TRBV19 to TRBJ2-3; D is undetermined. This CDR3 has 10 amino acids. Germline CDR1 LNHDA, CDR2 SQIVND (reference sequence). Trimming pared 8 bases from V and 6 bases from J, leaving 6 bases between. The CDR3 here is CASPFDTQYF. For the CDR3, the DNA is TGTGCCAGTCCCTTTGATACGCAGTATTTT.

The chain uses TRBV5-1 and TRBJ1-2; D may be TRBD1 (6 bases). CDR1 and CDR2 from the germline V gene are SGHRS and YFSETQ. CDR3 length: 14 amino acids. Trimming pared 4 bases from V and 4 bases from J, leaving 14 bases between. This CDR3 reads CASSPRQVTYGYTF. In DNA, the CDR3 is TGCGCCAGCAGCCCCAGACAGGTCACCTATGGCTACACCTTC.

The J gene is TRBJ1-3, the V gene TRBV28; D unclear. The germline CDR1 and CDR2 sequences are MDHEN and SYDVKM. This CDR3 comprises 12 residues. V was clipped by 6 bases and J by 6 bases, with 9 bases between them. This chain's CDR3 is CASSTQANTIYF. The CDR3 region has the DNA TGTGCCAGCAGCACCCAAGCAAACACCATATATTTT.